The next 28 T cell receptor beta chains were all read from a single sample in a study of human T cells and chemical hapten exposure (dated by TCRdb to the early 2020s). Taken with the paper, the label for time point translates to: patch test 3, about 24 weeks after DPC sensitization. This specimen's treatment or condition label, per the study, means: therapeutic diphenylcyclopropenone sensitization with weekly scalp DPC. Library generation was performed with RACE. The sequencing machine was a NextSeq 500. Using fastp trimming at Q25 and MiXCR clonotype assembly, TCRdb reanalyzed the public sequencing data and kept in-frame beta chains. Here each entry gathers all rows of one CDR3 protein and keeps the most common genes and DNA. Across this sample there are some 52,000 distinct CDR3 sequences, with more than 9.5% seen only once. The top ten clones comprise over 15% of the sample. The material was whole blood, obtained in connection with sensitization to the hapten diphenylcyclopropenone (DPC). These receptors all stem from a woman aged 35 to 49 with alopecia areata. Some clones in this sample may be carry-over from other donors' samples.

The J gene is TRBJ1-5, the V gene TRBV5-6; TRBD1 aligns across 7 bases. CDR1 and CDR2 (germline): SGHDT, YYEEEE. The CDR3 loop spans 15 amino acids. J was trimmed by 7 bases and V by 6 bases; bases with no gene match: 13. The CDR3 bases are TGTGCCAGCACCGCCCAGACAGGGATCGGGCAGCCCCAGCATTTT. Residues: CASTAQTGIGQPQHF.

This clonotype was seen many times. The chain recombines TRBV6-2 or TRBV6-3 with TRBJ1-1; tentatively, D is TRBD1 (5 bases). Germline assignment: CDR1 MNHEY and CDR2 SVGEGT. The CDR3 contains 14 residues. The V gene lost 4 bases and the J gene lost 1 base, with 10 bases spanning the gap. CDR3 residues: CASSLGASNTEAFF. CDR3 DNA sequence: TGTGCCAGCAGTTTAGGGGCCTCGAACACTGAAGCTTTCTTT.

The V call is TRBV7-8, the J call TRBJ2-1; TRBD2 matches 9 bases. Trimming cost V 0 bases and J 10 bases; bases outside gene matches: 7. CDR1 and CDR2 (germline): SGHVS, FQNEAQ. The length of the CDR3 is 15 residues. The DNA of the CDR3 is TGTGCCAGCAGCTTAGCTTCGCGGGGGGGACACGAGCAGTTCTTC. Protein: CASSLASRGGHEQFF. Filled out from reference TRBV7-8 and TRBJ2-1, the complete variable domain reads GAGVSQSPRYKVAKRGQDVALRCDPISGHVSLFWYQQALGQGPEFLTYFQNEAQLDKSGLPSDRFFAERPEGSVSTLKIQRTQQEDSAVYLCASSLASRGGHEQFFGPGTRLTVL.

This clonotype came up many times. V gene TRBV12-3 or TRBV12-4 combines with J gene TRBJ1-5; 7 positions match TRBD1. This CDR3 has 14 amino acids. The V segment lost 3 bases and the J segment 4 bases; nucleotides outside the gene matches: 3. Here the CDR3 reads CASSFSTGNQPQHF. CDR3 nucleotide sequence: TGTGCCAGCAGTTTTTCGACAGGGAATCAGCCCCAGCATTTT.

Only a few counts were recorded for this clonotype. J is TRBJ2-2 and V is TRBV6-1; the D call may be TRBD1 or TRBD2 (5 bases each). This CDR3 is 16 amino acids long. V gave up 2 bases and J gave up 6 bases, with 16 bases separating them. The germline CDR1 and CDR2 sequences are MNHNS and SASEGT. As DNA, the CDR3 is TGTGCCAGCAGTGAAAACCCCTCTGGGGACGCCGGGGAGCTGTTTTTT. This sequence encodes CASSENPSGDAGELFF.

This clonotype was counted at least ten times. The J gene is TRBJ1-1, the V gene TRBV5-1; 9 bases align to TRBD1. After removal of 0 bases from V and 4 bases from J, the junction contained 1 base not matched to a gene. The CDR3 consists of 14 residues. From germline, CDR1 is SGHRS and CDR2 YFSETQ. CDR3 sequence: CASSLGDRVTEAFF. The CDR3 nucleotides read TGCGCCAGCAGCTTGGGGGACAGGGTCACTGAAGCTTTCTTT.

Turning to this clonotype: This may be a read error: a much more frequent sequence differs by one nucleotide. This rearrangement joins TRBV5-1 to TRBJ1-1, with D uncertain. This CDR3 region has 14 residues. Germline V gene lookup returns CDR1 SGHRS and CDR2 YFSETQ. DNA for the CDR3: TGCGTCAGCAGCTTTATAGGTTCGGACACTGAAGCTTTCTTT. Translated: CVSSFIGSDTEAFF.

This clonotype was picked up many times. The J gene is TRBJ2-7, the V gene TRBV6-4, with 13 bases that match TRBD2. The trim removed 2 bases at V and 5 bases at J, leaving 3 bases unmatched. Germline CDR1 MRHNA, CDR2 SNTAGT. The CDR3 consists of 15 residues. The CDR3 here is CASSDTGTSGDEQYF. The DNA of the CDR3 is TGTGCCAGCAGTGACACCGGGACTAGCGGGGACGAGCAGTACTTC.

This clonotype was counted many times. The gene calls are TRBV3-1 and TRBJ1-1, with D possibly TRBD1 on 5 matching bases. Germline-derived CDR1 and CDR2 are LGHDT and YNNKEL (reference sequence). Trimming cost V 4 bases and J 6 bases, with 12 bases left between them. The CDR3 consists of 13 residues. CDR3 bases: TGTGCCAGCAGCCGCCGGGGGTATTCTGAAGCTTTCTTT. Amino acids: CASSRRGYSEAFF.

In this sample, this clonotype turned up a few times. The J gene is TRBJ2-1, the V gene TRBV7-8; 8 bases align to TRBD2. Germline V gene sequence: CDR1 SGHVS, CDR2 FQNEAQ. CDR3 length: 18 amino acids. The V segment lost 4 bases and the J segment 6 bases; nucleotides outside the gene matches: 17. CDR3 amino acids: CASSSAAGRGVISNEQFF. DNA of the CDR3: TGTGCCAGCAGCTCAGCGGCGGGGCGGGGGGTTATTAGCAATGAGCAGTTCTTC.

The sample holds a few counts of this clonotype. The chain is built from TRBV6-2 or TRBV6-3 and TRBJ1-6, with 7 bases aligning to TRBD1. Germline CDR1 MNHEY, CDR2 SVGEGT. CDR3 size: 14 residues. V shed 6 bases and J 6 bases; nucleotides not matched to a gene: 5. CDR3 DNA: TGTGCCAGCAGACGGGGACAGCTTAATTCACCCCTCCACTTT. Its protein product is CASRRGQLNSPLHF.

This clonotype was observed a few times. The chain recombines TRBV12-3 or TRBV12-4 with TRBJ2-7; D unresolved. The length of the CDR3 is 14 residues. Between the trimmed V and J ends, which lost 3 bases and 4 bases, there was a span of 13 bases. This CDR3 reads CASSLAGSLYEQYF. The CDR3 nucleotides read TGTGCCAGCAGTTTGGCCGGATCGCTATACGAGCAGTACTTC.

This clonotype turned up a few times. The chain combines TRBV6-2 or TRBV6-3 with TRBJ2-5, with D possibly being TRBD2 (6 bases). CDR1 and CDR2 (germline): MNHEY, SVGEGT. CDR3 length equals 14 residues. V was cut by 5 bases and J by 1 base, with 11 bases left in between. Here the CDR3 reads CASSPGLIQETQYF. In DNA, the CDR3 is TGTGCCAGCAGTCCGGGACTGATCCAAGAGACCCAGTACTTC.

This clonotype was seen at least ten times. The chain is built from TRBV4-3 and TRBJ1-2; 7 bases align to TRBD1. CDR1 is LGHNA, CDR2 YSLEER, per germline. The CDR3 consists of 14 residues. V dropped 1 base and J dropped 13; count of bases not matched to a gene: 12. CDR3 nucleotides: TGCGCCAGCAGCCAAGTACAGGGGCAGGAGTTCGTCACCTTC. Translation: CASSQVQGQEFVTF.

This clonotype has more than one count but fewer than ten. The chain carries TRBV6-4 and TRBJ2-5, with D tentatively TRBD1 (6 bases). Germline-derived CDR1 and CDR2 are MRHNA and SNTAGT. The CDR3 contains 13 residues. Trimming stripped 4 bases from V and 1 base from J, with 7 bases between. This CDR3 is CASSGGPQETQYF. CDR3 in DNA: TGTGCCAGCAGTGGGGGGCCCCAAGAGACCCAGTACTTC.

V is TRBV7-9 and J is TRBJ2-3; the match to TRBD2 covers 12 bases. Germline trimming cut 6 bases from V and 0 bases from J; bases unmatched to any gene: 7. Germline lookup yields CDR1 SEHNR and CDR2 FQNEAQ (reference sequence). The CDR3 length is 17 residues. The CDR3: CASSSLAGGPSTDTQYF. The CDR3 DNA reads TGTGCCAGCAGTTCACTAGCGGGGGGTCCTAGCACAGATACGCAGTATTTT.

The chain employs TRBV12-3 or TRBV12-4 and TRBJ1-1; D is unresolved. This CDR3 region has 14 residues. V was clipped by 2 bases and J by 0 bases, with 7 bases between them. The CDR3 nucleotides read TGTGCCAGCAGTTTAAACAGTCTGAACACTGAAGCTTTCTTT. Translated: CASSLNSLNTEAFF.

This clonotype showed up many times. Here the CDR3 reads CASSVAQGSGNYGYTF. The CDR3 nucleotides are TGTGCCAGCAGCGTAGCTCAGGGCTCAGGGAACTATGGCTACACCTTC. The chain employs TRBV9 and TRBJ1-2; D perhaps matches TRBD1 (5 bases). Germline V gene data show CDR1 as SGDLS and CDR2 as YYNGEE. V was pared by 0 bases and J by 2 bases, with 14 bases between. The CDR3 is made up of 16 amino acids.

Many counts were recorded for this clonotype. This rearrangement joins TRBV7-3 to TRBJ1-1; perhaps TRBD1 as D (6 bases). The V end was cut by 4 bases, the J end by 6 bases, with 18 bases between. CDR1 and CDR2 (germline): SGHTA, FQGTGA. The CDR3 runs to 15 residues. CDR3 in amino acids: CASSSRPRQESEAFF. DNA for the CDR3: TGTGCCAGCAGCTCCAGACCGCGACAGGAATCTGAAGCTTTCTTT.

The table lists this clonotype with many counts. The chain is built from TRBV3-1 and TRBJ1-1; D gene unclear. Germline V gives CDR1 LGHDT, CDR2 YNNKEL (reference sequence). V lost 1 base and J 3 bases, leaving 9 bases between the germline ends. The length of the CDR3 is 14 residues. The CDR3 DNA sequence: TGTGCCAGCAGCCAAGCCGAGTTGGACACTGAAGCTTTCTTT. Protein product: CASSQAELDTEAFF.

This clonotype was found many times. The V call is TRBV6-2 or TRBV6-3, the J call TRBJ2-3, with D perhaps being TRBD1 or TRBD2 (5 bases each). This CDR3 contains 15 residues. Germline V gene sequence: CDR1 MNHEY, CDR2 SVGEGT. V lost 6 bases, J lost 1 base, and 14 bases lay in between. The CDR3 sequence: CASSYRGPRTDTQYF. The CDR3, as DNA: TGTGCCAGCAGCTATAGGGGACCCCGCACAGATACGCAGTATTTT.

The V call is TRBV6-1, the J call TRBJ2-7; D is perhaps TRBD2 (6 bases). The CDR3 length is 14 residues. Deletions cut 5 bases from V and 1 base from J, with 12 bases between. The germline CDR1 and CDR2 sequences are MNHNS and SASEGT. In DNA form, the CDR3 reads TGTGCCAGCAGTACACCCGGGACTTCCTACGAGCAGTACTTC. Its protein is CASSTPGTSYEQYF.

This clonotype has a count of ten or more. The DNA of the CDR3 is TGTGCCAGCAGCCCTCGACGGGACAGGGTAATTTCCTATAATTCACCCCTCCACTTT. It specifies CASSPRRDRVISYNSPLHF. The chain has TRBV3-1 and TRBJ1-6, with 9 bases that match TRBD1. J was trimmed by 1 base and V by 4 bases; bases with no gene match: 11. This CDR3 is 19 amino acids long. Germline V lookup: CDR1 LGHDT, CDR2 YNNKEL (reference sequence).

This clonotype has just a few counts. The V and J genes are TRBV19 and TRBJ1-5; D unresolved. The V gene lost 7 bases and the J gene lost 0 bases, with 13 bases spanning the gap. The germline gives CDR1 LNHDA, CDR2 SQIVND (reference sequence). The CDR3 loop spans 15 amino acids. CDR3 sequence (DNA): TGTGCCAGTATATTGGCTGGGCATAGCAATCAGCCCCAGCATTTT. This codes for CASILAGHSNQPQHF.

J is TRBJ2-5 and V is TRBV7-7, with a tentative D call TRBD2 (5 bases). Per the germline V gene, CDR1 is SSHAT and CDR2 is FNYEAQ (reference sequence). Trimming removed 5 bases at V and 7 bases at J, with 17 bases between. The CDR3 runs to 14 residues. The CDR3 nucleotides read TGTGCCAGCAGCCCCGAGAGCCGGGGATGGACCCAGTACTTC. This codes for CASSPESRGWTQYF.

This clonotype was seen only a few times. The chain uses TRBV6-1 and TRBJ2-7; either TRBD1 or TRBD2 may supply D (6 bases each). Trimming shortened V by 2 bases and J by 1 base, and 9 bases separated the two germline ends. CDR3 size: 14 residues. Germline CDR1 is MNHNS and CDR2 is SASEGT. CDR3 sequence reads: CASSERGPSYEQYF. The CDR3 DNA sequence: TGTGCCAGCAGTGAACGGGGGCCGTCCTACGAGCAGTACTTC.

This rearrangement joins TRBV3-1 to TRBJ2-7; D is tentatively TRBD1 or TRBD2 (5 bases each). The V and J ends lost 4 bases and 3 bases respectively, with 13 bases between them. The CDR3 contains 14 residues. Germline CDR1 is LGHDT and CDR2 is YNNKEL (reference sequence). The CDR3 is CASSPGTVSYEQYF. CDR3 nucleotide sequence: TGTGCCAGCAGCCCGGGGACCGTAAGCTACGAGCAGTACTTC.

This clonotype was observed once. The genes are TRBV12-3 or TRBV12-4 and TRBJ1-5; the D is unclear. V lost 6 bases to trimming and J lost 0 bases, with 3 bases between them. This CDR3 has 12 amino acids. The CDR3 DNA reads as TGTGCCAGCAGCGATAGCAATCAGCCCCAGCATTTT. Translated: CASSDSNQPQHF.